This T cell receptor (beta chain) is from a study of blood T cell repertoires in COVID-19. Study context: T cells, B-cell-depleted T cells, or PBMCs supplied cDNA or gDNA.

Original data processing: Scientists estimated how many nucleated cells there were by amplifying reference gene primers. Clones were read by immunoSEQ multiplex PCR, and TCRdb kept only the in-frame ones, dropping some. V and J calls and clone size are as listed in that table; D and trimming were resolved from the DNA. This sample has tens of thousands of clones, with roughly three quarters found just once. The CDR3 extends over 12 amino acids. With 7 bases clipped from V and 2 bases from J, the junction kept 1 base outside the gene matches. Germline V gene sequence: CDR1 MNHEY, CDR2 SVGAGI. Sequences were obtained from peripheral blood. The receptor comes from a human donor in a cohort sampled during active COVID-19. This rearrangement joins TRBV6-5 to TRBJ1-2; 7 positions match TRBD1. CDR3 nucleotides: TGTGCCAGCAAACAGGGGAACTATGGCTACACCTTC. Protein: CASKQGNYGYTF.